Below, one T cell receptor beta chain is given with its context. Its antigen is not identified. The data derive from a study of regulatory dendritic cells for organ transplantation. Study overall: Regulatory dendritic cells were monocyte-derived, receiving vitamin D3 on days 0 and 4 and IL-10 on day 4.

Sequencing was performed with immunoSEQ multiplex PCR; in TCRdb, only in-frame clones are kept and a portion is missing. The table records some 18,000 clones, less than 85% of them present only once. Sorted T cells were CFSE-labeled and cultured roughly five days with allogeneic regulatory or mature dendritic cells at 1:10. Study-level findings and limits: Among resting subsets, memory CD8+ cells contained the most alloreactive clonotypes.

The CDR3 runs to 16 residues. Trimming removed 4 bases from V and 5 bases from J, with 18 bases in between. CDR1 KGHSH and CDR2 LQKENI come from the germline V gene. This receptor was taken from a human donor in good health. Sequencing was done on a sample of memory CD4+ T cells from blood cultured with regulatory dendritic cells. Indicated subset: CD45RO+ memory T cells. The J gene is TRBJ2-1, the V gene TRBV18; no reliable D call. The CDR3: CASSLRTGKQNNEQFF. CDR3 sequence (DNA): TGTGCCAGCTCACTGCGGACGGGTAAGCAAAACAATGAGCAGTTCTTC.